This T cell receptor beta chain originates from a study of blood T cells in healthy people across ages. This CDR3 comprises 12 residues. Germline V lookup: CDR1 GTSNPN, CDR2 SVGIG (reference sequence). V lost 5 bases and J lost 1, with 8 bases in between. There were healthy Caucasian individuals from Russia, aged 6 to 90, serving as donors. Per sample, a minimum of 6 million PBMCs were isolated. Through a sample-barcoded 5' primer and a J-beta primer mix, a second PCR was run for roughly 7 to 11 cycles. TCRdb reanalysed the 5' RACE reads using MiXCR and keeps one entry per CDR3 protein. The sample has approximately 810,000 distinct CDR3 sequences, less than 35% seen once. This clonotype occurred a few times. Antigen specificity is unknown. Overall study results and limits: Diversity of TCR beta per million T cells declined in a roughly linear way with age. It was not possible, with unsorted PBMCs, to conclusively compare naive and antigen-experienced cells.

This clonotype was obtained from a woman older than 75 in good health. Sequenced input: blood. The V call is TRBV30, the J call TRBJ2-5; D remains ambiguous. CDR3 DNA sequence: TGTGCCTGGTCTACGGCCCAAGAGACCCAGTACTTC. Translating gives CAWSTAQETQYF. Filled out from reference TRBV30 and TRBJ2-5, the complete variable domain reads SQTIHQWPATLVQPVGSPLSLECTVEGTSNPNLYWYRQAAGRGLQLLFYSVGIGQISSEVPQNLSASRPQDRQFILSSKKLLLSDSGFYLCAWSTAQETQYFGPGTRLLVL.